This record concerns one T cell receptor (beta chain) sequence. The specificity of this receptor is unknown. Per-base quality was not reported, and no clone a single base away is much larger than it. The CDR3 regions of human TCRbeta chains were analyzed by immunosequencing. The study's own analysis went as follows. TCRs in the repertoires were matched against a reference library of SARS-CoV-2-specific TCRs that had been generated with the MIRA antigen-specificity platform. Breadth was defined as the fraction of unique TCRs that were SARS-CoV-2-associated, and depth was defined as the fraction of total T cells that were SARS-CoV-2-associated. Using the MIRA data, each spike-specific TCR was mapped to the spike region that the TCR reacts to and placed in a CD4 or CD8 class. Log10-transformed breadth and depth values were compared by one-way ANOVA with Sidak's multiple comparisons tests. This immuneACCESS table, as held by TCRdb, lists in-frame sequences with V and J called but not all clones. Of the missing ones, under half trace to an unresolved V gene in checked studies; the others have no known cause. Clone size and the V and J calls come from that table; the DNA yielded D and trimming. The sample contains roughly 120,000 clones, around 87% of them found a single time. The ten largest clones add up to 1% to 1.5% of the sample.

V and J are truncated by 4 bases and 4 bases respectively, leaving an intervening sequence of 13 bases. CDR1 and CDR2 are drawn from the germline V gene (reference sequence): MNHEY, SMNVEV. Inclusive of the bounding cysteine and phenylalanine, the CDR3 is 14 residues long. Just CDR3 DNA is preserved here, 42 bases in frame from base 1. The sample's time point, from its label and the paper: baseline before first vaccination. Samples from vaccinated people were obtained from the UK trials COV001 and COV002, which included a single-blind randomized controlled phase 2/3 trial of AZD1222 (ChAdOx1 nCoV-19) in healthy adults. Trial participant PBMC samples were collected at day 0 and day 28 after the second dose for TCRbeta chain sequencing. The data stem from a study of T cell responses to AZD1222 COVID-19 vaccine (dated by TCRdb to the early 2020s). With regard to the full study: AZD1222 recipients whose second dose came at about 4 weeks and those whose second dose came at about 12 weeks were combined into one group, since spike-specific TCR depth and breadth did not differ between the two schedules. TCR sequencing covered 233 trial participants: around 210 given two doses of AZD1222 and 26 given two doses of MenACWY control vaccine. Trial participants were enrolled by age into subgroups of 18-55, 56-69 and 70-plus years, and 148, 28 and 57 TCR-sequenced participants, respectively, were included in these subgroups.

Here is what the overall study found, with its caveats: In the small 56-69-year group, the increase in depth fell short of significance, most likely because of low power. The whole spike protein was spanned by vaccine-associated CD4 TCRs, and dominant responses were seen in regions 160-218 and 743-854. Conclusions about previously exposed vaccinees are limited because only six or seven AZD1222 recipients were SARS-CoV-2 seropositive at baseline. Participants were mostly white British and included more females than males, and it was suggested by the authors that clonal diversity may have been underestimated. Because no samples from the day 14 peak response were available, repertoires could be characterized only after the peak T cell response. Reportedly, almost half of the unique spike-specific TCRs recognized epitopes lying outside the regions that are mutated in the B.1.351 and B.1.1.7 variants. Spike-specific TCR breadth and depth rose significantly after two AZD1222 doses compared with day 0 and with MenACWY recipients.

Sequenced material: peripheral blood, taken on day 0 of AZD1222 vaccination. The receptor comes from an adult in good health. The rearranged chain carries TRBV27 and TRBJ1-2, with a weak D call of TRBD1 (5 bases match). The CDR3 in this case is CASSSAWDSYGYTF. The sequenced DNA: TGTGCCAGCAGTTCCGCCTGGGACTCCTATGGCTACACCTTC.